Shown below are 10 T cell receptor beta chains from a single sample sequenced in a study of blood T cells in healthy people across ages. Next came a second PCR, run for about 7 to 12 cycles, which used a sample-barcoded 5' primer along with a J-beta primer mix. TCRdb used MiXCR to reprocess the 5' RACE reads, holding one entry per CDR3 protein. The table records about 1.1 million distinct CDR3 sequences, roughly two fifths of them present only once. The sequenced material came from blood. The source of these receptors is a man aged 18 to 35 in good health.

This clonotype appeared a single time. V is TRBV7-2 and J is TRBJ2-7; 8 bases map to TRBD1. The J call is doubtful: the DNA matches TRBJ2-5 better. The V gene's germline CDR1 is SGHTA and CDR2 FQGNSA. The CDR3 spans 17 residues. CDR3 sequence: CASSLGGHRGEKKTQYF. The CDR3 DNA is TGTGCCAGCAGCTTAGGGGGCCACAGGGGGGAAAAGAAGACCCAGTACTTC.

Only a few counts were recorded for this clonotype. The V call is TRBV20-1, the J call TRBJ1-2; 10 nucleotides align to TRBD1. The junction had 19 bases not matched to a gene; V was cut back by 6 bases and J by 0 bases. CDR1 is DFQATT, CDR2 SNEGSKA, per germline (reference sequence). This CDR3 spans 19 amino acids. CDR3 DNA: TGCAGTGCCCCGGGACAGGGGCCATTCCTCAAAGCTACTAACTATGGCTACACCTTC. Translated, it gives CSAPGQGPFLKATNYGYTF.

This chain links TRBV20-1 with TRBJ2-2, with D perhaps given as TRBD1 or TRBD2 (5 bases each). Germline assignment: CDR1 DFQATT and CDR2 SNEGSKA (reference sequence). The CDR3 runs 14 residues. The germline V and J ends were trimmed by 7 bases and 2 bases, with 14 bases remaining between them. CDR3: CSVQRGPNTGELFF. DNA for the CDR3: TGCAGTGTTCAGAGGGGACCCAACACCGGGGAGCTGTTTTTT.

J is TRBJ2-3 and V is TRBV7-3, with TRBD1 matching 8 bases. The CDR3 length is 19 residues. V was clipped by 7 bases and J by 8 bases; unmatched bases: 26. Germline values: CDR1 SGHTA, CDR2 FQGTGA. The CDR3, as DNA: TGTGCCAGCAACCATTTCCCCGGGACAGGTTCCTTTAAGAGAAGTACGCAGTATTTT. Residues: CASNHFPGTGSFKRSTQYF.

This sequence joins TRBV20-1 and TRBJ1-4; TRBD1 aligns across 8 bases. The CDR3 is 13 residues long. After removal of 5 bases from V and 10 bases from J, the junction contained 9 bases not matched to a gene. The germline V gene encodes CDR1 DFQATT and CDR2 SNEGSKA (reference sequence). The chain's CDR3 is CSAGGGTGGKLFF. The DNA for the CDR3 is TGCAGTGCTGGGGGGGGAACAGGGGGAAAACTGTTTTTT.

This clonotype showed up just a few times. This chain connects TRBV4-1 to TRBJ1-2; D ambiguous. The CDR3 has 16 residues. Trimming took off 0 bases at V and 7 bases at J, with 18 bases between the two ends. CDR1 and CDR2 (germline): MGHRA, YSYEKL. CDR3 residues: CASSQEGFRRAGGYTF. CDR3 DNA: TGCGCCAGCAGCCAAGAAGGTTTCCGGAGGGCAGGTGGCTACACCTTC.

The chain couples TRBV12-3 or TRBV12-4 to TRBJ1-2, with 9 bases that match TRBD1. V shed 0 bases, J shed 3 bases, and the junction held 11 bases outside the gene matches. This CDR3 comprises 18 residues. The CDR3 coding sequence is TGTGCCAGCAGTTTAGCTCTGGGACAGGGATGGGTAGACTATGGCTACACCTTC. This codes for CASSLALGQGWVDYGYTF.

The chain links TRBV4-2 to TRBJ1-5; no reliable D call. This CDR3 comprises 16 residues. V gave up 4 bases and J gave up 0 bases, with 13 bases separating them. The germline CDR1 and CDR2 sequences are LGHNA and YNFKEQ. Here the CDR3 reads CASSLGNANSNQPQHF. The DNA of the CDR3 is TGTGCCAGCAGCCTCGGCAACGCGAATAGCAATCAGCCCCAGCATTTT.

This clonotype was seen a few times. The V call is TRBV29-1, the J call TRBJ1-1; no firm D call. This CDR3 is built from 13 residues. V lost 5 bases and J lost 0, with 10 bases in between. CDR1 SQVTM and CDR2 ANQGSEA come from the germline V gene. For the CDR3, the DNA is TGCAGCGTTAGCGAAGTTATGAACACTGAAGCTTTCTTT. This codes for CSVSEVMNTEAFF.

This rearrangement joins TRBV7-9 to TRBJ1-2, with D maybe TRBD1 (6 bases). V was trimmed by 4 bases and J by 3 bases, leaving 12 bases between them. This CDR3 contains 14 residues. Germline V gives CDR1 SEHNR, CDR2 FQNEAQ (reference sequence). CDR3 in amino acids: CASSSTGIDYGYTF. The CDR3 DNA follows: TGTGCCAGCAGCTCCACAGGGATCGACTATGGCTACACCTTC.